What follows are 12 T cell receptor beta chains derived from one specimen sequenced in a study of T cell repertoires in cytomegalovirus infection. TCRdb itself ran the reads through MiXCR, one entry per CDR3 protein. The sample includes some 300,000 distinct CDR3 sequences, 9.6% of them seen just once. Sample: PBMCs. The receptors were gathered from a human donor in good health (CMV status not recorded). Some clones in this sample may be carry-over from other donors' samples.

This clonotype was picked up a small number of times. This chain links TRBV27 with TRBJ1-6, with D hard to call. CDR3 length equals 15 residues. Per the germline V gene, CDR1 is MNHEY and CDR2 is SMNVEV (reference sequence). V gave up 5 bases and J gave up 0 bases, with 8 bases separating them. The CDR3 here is CASSPGRSYNSPLHF. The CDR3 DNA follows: TGTGCCAGCAGTCCAGGCCGCTCCTATAATTCACCCCTCCACTTT.

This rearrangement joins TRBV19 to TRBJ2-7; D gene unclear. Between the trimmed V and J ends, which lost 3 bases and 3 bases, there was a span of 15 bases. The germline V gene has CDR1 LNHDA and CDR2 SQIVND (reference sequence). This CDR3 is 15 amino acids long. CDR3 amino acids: CASSMMAAVGYEQYF. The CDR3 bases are TGTGCCAGTAGTATGATGGCGGCGGTTGGCTACGAGCAGTACTTC.

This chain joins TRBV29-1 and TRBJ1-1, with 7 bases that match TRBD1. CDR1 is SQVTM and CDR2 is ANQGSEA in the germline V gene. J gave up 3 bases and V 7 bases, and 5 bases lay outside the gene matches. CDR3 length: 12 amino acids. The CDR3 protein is CSARGGDTEAFF. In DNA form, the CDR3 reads TGCAGCGCCAGGGGGGGGGACACTGAAGCTTTCTTT. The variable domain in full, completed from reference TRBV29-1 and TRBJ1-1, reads SAVISQKPSRDICQRGTSLTIQCQVDSQVTMMFWYRQQPGQSLTLIATANQGSEATYESGFVIDKFPISRPNLTFSTLTVSNMSPEDSSIYLCSARGGDTEAFFGQGTRLTVV.

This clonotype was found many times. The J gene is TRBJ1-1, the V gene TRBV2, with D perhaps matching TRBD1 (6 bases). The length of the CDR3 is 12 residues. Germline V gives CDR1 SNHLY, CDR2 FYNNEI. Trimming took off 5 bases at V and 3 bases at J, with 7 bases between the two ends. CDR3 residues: CASSTGYTEAFF. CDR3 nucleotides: TGTGCCAGCAGTACAGGGTACACTGAAGCTTTCTTT.

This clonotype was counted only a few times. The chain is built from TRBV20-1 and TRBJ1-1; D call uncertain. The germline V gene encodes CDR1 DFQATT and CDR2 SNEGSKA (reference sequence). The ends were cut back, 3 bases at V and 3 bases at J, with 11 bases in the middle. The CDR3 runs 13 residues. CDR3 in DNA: TGCAGTGCTAGCACCAATTTAGACACTGAAGCTTTCTTT. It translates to CSASTNLDTEAFF.

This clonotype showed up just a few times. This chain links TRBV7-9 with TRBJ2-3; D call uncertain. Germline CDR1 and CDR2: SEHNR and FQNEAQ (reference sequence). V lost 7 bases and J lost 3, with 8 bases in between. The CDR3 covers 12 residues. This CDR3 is CASNSPTDTQYF. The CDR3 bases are TGTGCCAGCAACTCTCCTACAGATACGCAGTATTTT.

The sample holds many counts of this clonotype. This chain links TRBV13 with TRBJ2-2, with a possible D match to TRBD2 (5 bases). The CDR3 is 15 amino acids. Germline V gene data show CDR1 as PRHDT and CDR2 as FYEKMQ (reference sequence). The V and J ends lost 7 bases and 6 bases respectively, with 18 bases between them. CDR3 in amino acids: CASTPPSGFSGELFF. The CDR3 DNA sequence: TGTGCCAGCACCCCCCCTTCGGGATTCTCCGGGGAGCTGTTTTTT.

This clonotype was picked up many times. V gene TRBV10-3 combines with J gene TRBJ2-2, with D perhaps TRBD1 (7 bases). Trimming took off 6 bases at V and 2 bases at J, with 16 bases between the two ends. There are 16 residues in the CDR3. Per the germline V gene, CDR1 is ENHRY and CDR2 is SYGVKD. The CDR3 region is CAIRRDSPINTGELFF. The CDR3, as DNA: TGTGCCATCAGGCGGGACAGCCCTATTAACACCGGGGAGCTGTTTTTT.

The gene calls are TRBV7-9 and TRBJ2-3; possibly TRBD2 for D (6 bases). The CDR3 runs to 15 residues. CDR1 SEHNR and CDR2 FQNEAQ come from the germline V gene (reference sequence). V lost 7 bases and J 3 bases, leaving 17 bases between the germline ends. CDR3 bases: TGTGCCAGCACCATTGCCGGGGGACGGACAGATACGCAGTATTTT. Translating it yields CASTIAGGRTDTQYF.

This CDR3 is CSARDARRSSQPQHF. DNA for the CDR3: TGCAGTGCTAGAGATGCCAGGCGAAGCTCTCAGCCCCAGCATTTT. The chain is built from TRBV20-1 and TRBJ1-5; the D is unclear. V lost 0 bases, J lost 6 bases, and 15 bases lay in between. CDR1 is DFQATT, CDR2 SNEGSKA, per germline (reference sequence). This CDR3 spans 15 amino acids.

CDR3 protein: CSARVGAVYNEQFF. Written as DNA, the CDR3 is TGCAGTGCTAGAGTCGGGGCAGTCTACAATGAGCAGTTCTTC. The chain combines TRBV20-1 with TRBJ2-1, with D tentatively TRBD1 or TRBD2 (5 bases each). Per the germline V gene, CDR1 is DFQATT and CDR2 is SNEGSKA (reference sequence). CDR3 length equals 14 residues. V lost 1 base, J lost 3 bases, and 10 bases lay in between.

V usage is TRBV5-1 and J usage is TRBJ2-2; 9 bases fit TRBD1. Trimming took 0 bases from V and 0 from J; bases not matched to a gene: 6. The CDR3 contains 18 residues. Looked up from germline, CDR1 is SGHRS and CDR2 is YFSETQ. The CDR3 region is CASSLAWTGAANTGELFF. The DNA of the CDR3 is TGCGCCAGCAGCTTGGCCTGGACAGGGGCTGCGAACACCGGGGAGCTGTTTTTT.